This T cell receptor beta chain is from a study of patients and donors after allogeneic stem cell transplantation. TCRdb re-derived calls from the RT-PCR reads in MiXCR, one entry per CDR3 protein. The sample includes under 30,000 distinct CDR3 sequences, 7.5% to 9% seen only once; the top ten take approximately 48%. CDR3 length: 15 residues. Germline CDR1 is SGHVS and CDR2 is FQNEAQ. With 5 bases removed from V and 4 bases from J, the gap between germline ends came to 17 bases. This clonotype was sampled from a human donor who was either an allogeneic HSCT recipient or a stem cell or donor lymphocyte infusion donor (not recorded which). It is not recorded whose cells these are; they may come from a transplant donor. This chain uses TRBV7-8 with TRBJ2-5, with D possibly being TRBD1 or TRBD2 (5 bases each). Material for sequencing was blood, either unsorted or a sorted T cell fraction (not recorded which). The CDR3 nucleotides are TGTGCCAGCAGCCGTACGGGACGGTCAGGAGAGACCCAGTACTTC. It yields the protein CASSRTGRSGETQYF.